These 13 T cell receptor beta chains came from one sample sequenced in a study of blood T cell repertoires in COVID-19. The assay was immunoSEQ multiplex PCR, and TCRdb's table has in-frame clones only and misses some. The data contain more than 250,000 clones, nearly 90% of them seen just once; the ten biggest clones take up approximately 5%. Sequencing was performed on PBMCs or T cells enriched from blood (not recorded which). Receptor source: a woman in her twenties or thirties who had recovered from COVID-19.

This sequence joins TRBV4-2 and TRBJ2-1, with 11 bases that match TRBD2. V shed 0 bases, J shed 7 bases, and the junction held 8 bases outside the gene matches. CDR3 size: 17 residues. Per the germline V gene, CDR1 is LGHNA and CDR2 is YNFKEQ. In DNA form, the CDR3 reads TGTGCCAGCAGCCAAGAAAACCTAGCGGGGGGCCCGAATGAGCAGTTCTTC. Its protein product is CASSQENLAGGPNEQFF.

The chain joins TRBV9 to TRBJ1-2; no definite D call. The length of the CDR3 is 14 residues. Germline V gene sequence: CDR1 SGDLS, CDR2 YYNGEE. The V gene lost 1 base and the J gene lost 8 bases, with 15 bases spanning the gap. The CDR3 sequence is CASSVTSEAGGYTF. The CDR3 nucleotides read TGTGCCAGCAGCGTAACCTCAGAGGCCGGGGGCTACACCTTC.

This sequence joins TRBV7-8 and TRBJ1-4; D might be TRBD1 (6 bases). The V and J ends lost 0 bases and 10 bases respectively, with 12 bases between them. From germline, CDR1 is SGHVS and CDR2 FQNEAQ. The CDR3 is made up of 14 amino acids. The CDR3 bases are TGTGCCAGCAGCTTAGCGGGCGGGGGCGGAAAACTGTTTTTT. It codes for CASSLAGGGGKLFF.

This chain joins TRBV3-1 (or the pseudogene TRBV3-2) and TRBJ1-5; D gene unclear. Germline V CDR1 and CDR2: LGHDT, YNNKEL (reference sequence). The CDR3 runs to 13 residues. Deletions cut 4 bases from V and 0 bases from J, with 4 bases between. This chain's CDR3 is CASSLNSNQPQHF. The CDR3 region has the DNA TGTGCCAGCAGCCTAAATAGCAATCAGCCCCAGCATTTT.

The chain uses TRBV9 and TRBJ2-4, with D perhaps TRBD2 (6 bases). In germline, CDR1 is SGDLS, CDR2 YYNGEE. Between the trimmed V and J ends, which lost 3 bases and 2 bases, there was a span of 9 bases. The CDR3 length is 14 residues. The CDR3 region is CASSEEGTKNIQYF. CDR3 sequence (DNA): TGTGCCAGCAGCGAGGAGGGAACCAAAAACATTCAGTACTTC.

This clone was seen once. The chain employs TRBV5-1 and TRBJ2-7; the D gene is possibly TRBD1 (6 bases). This CDR3 spans 13 amino acids. V was shortened by 4 bases and J by 0 bases, with 8 bases between the two germline ends. Germline-derived CDR1 and CDR2 are SGHRS and YFSETQ. The CDR3, as DNA: TGCGCCAGCAGCCGGACAGTCTCCTACGAGCAGTACTTC. Its protein is CASSRTVSYEQYF. Supplemented by reference TRBV5-1 and TRBJ2-7, the full variable domain reads KAGVTQTPRYLIKTRGQQVTLSCSPISGHRSVSWYQQTPGQGLQFLFEYFSETQRNKGNFPGRFSGRQFSNSRSEMNVSTLELGDSALYLCASSRTVSYEQYFGPGTRLTVT.

The chain employs TRBV5-6 and TRBJ2-2; the match to TRBD2 covers 9 bases. The J segment lost 7 bases and the V segment lost 4 bases, leaving 8 bases of the junction unmatched. CDR1 and CDR2 (germline): SGHDT, YYEEEE. This CDR3 contains 15 residues. In DNA form, the CDR3 reads TGTGCCAGCAGCGCCGGGACTAGCAGGGGCGGGGAGCTGTTTTTT. Its translation: CASSAGTSRGGELFF.

This chain joins TRBV5-1 and TRBJ2-7; TRBD2 might be the D (5 bases). CDR3 length: 13 amino acids. Per the germline V gene, CDR1 is SGHRS and CDR2 is YFSETQ. The V end was cut by 3 bases, the J end by 2 bases, with 9 bases between. The CDR3 here is CASSSPGTYEQYF. As DNA, the CDR3 is TGCGCCAGCAGCTCGCCCGGGACCTACGAGCAGTACTTC. The whole variable domain, remainder taken from reference TRBV5-1 and TRBJ2-7, is KAGVTQTPRYLIKTRGQQVTLSCSPISGHRSVSWYQQTPGQGLQFLFEYFSETQRNKGNFPGRFSGRQFSNSRSEMNVSTLELGDSALYLCASSSPGTYEQYFGPGTRLTVT.

The chain uses TRBV18 and TRBJ1-2, with 11 positions matching TRBD1. V shed 3 bases and J 7 bases; nucleotides not matched to a gene: 4. This CDR3 is built from 14 residues. Germline lookup yields CDR1 KGHSH and CDR2 LQKENI. CDR3 DNA: TGTGCCAGCTCACCGGACAGGGGGCTAGGTGGCTACACCTTC. As protein: CASSPDRGLGGYTF.

This chain links TRBV5-5 with TRBJ1-3; 7 nucleotides agree with TRBD1. Germline V CDR1 and CDR2: SGHKS, YYEKEE (reference sequence). There are 16 residues in the CDR3. With 0 bases clipped from V and 0 bases from J, the junction kept 3 bases outside the gene matches. CDR3 sequence reads: CASSLVGTVSGNTIYF. In DNA, the CDR3 is TGTGCCAGCAGCTTGGTTGGGACAGTCTCTGGAAACACCATATATTTT.

This clone was seen just once. The rearrangement uses TRBV15 and TRBJ2-4; 10 bases are a match to TRBD1. Trimming at V came to 0 bases and at J to 9 bases, leaving 5 bases not matched to a gene. Germline CDR1 and CDR2: LNHNV and YYDKDF (reference sequence). This CDR3 is built from 15 residues. The CDR3 bases are TGTGCCACCAGCAGAGAAGACAGGGGGCGGATCATTCAGTACTTC. It codes for CATSREDRGRIIQYF.

V is TRBV30 and J is TRBJ1-5; 10 bases match TRBD1. V gave up 3 bases and J gave up 7 bases; unmatched junction bases: 6. Germline V gene lookup returns CDR1 GTSNPN and CDR2 SVGIG (reference sequence). The CDR3 covers 14 residues. For the CDR3, the DNA is TGTGCCTGGAGGGCGACAGGGGGCGGGCAGCCCCAGCATTTT. Residues: CAWRATGGGQPQHF.

The rearrangement links TRBV7-2 to TRBJ1-5; D perhaps matches TRBD1 (5 bases). Deletions cut 5 bases from V and 2 bases from J, with 16 bases between. CDR3 length: 16 residues. Germline V CDR1 and CDR2: SGHTA, FQGNSA. CDR3 DNA: TGTGCCAGCAGCCCTTCCCGTCGGGGGGGCAATCAGCCCCAGCATTTT. Its translation: CASSPSRRGGNQPQHF.